This entry lists 3 T cell receptor beta chains sequenced from one sample in a study of shared clonotypes between healthy human individuals. Sequencing used immunoSEQ multiplex PCR; TCRdb keeps in-frame clones, though not all of them. Of fewer than 1.6 million clones listed, about 98.5% were seen once; the top ten hold about 0.34%. The sample consisted of naive CD4+ T cells sorted from blood. Subset here: CD45RA+ positively selected. All receptors come from a young man in good health.

The V gene is TRBV5-6, the J gene TRBJ2-3; TRBD1 aligns across 7 bases. The CDR3 contains 16 residues. V lost 4 bases to trimming and J lost 2 bases; unmatched junction nucleotides: 10. Per germline, CDR1 SGHDT and CDR2 YYEEEE. CDR3 sequence reads: CASSPWTGRYTDTQYF. The CDR3 nucleotides read TGTGCCAGCAGCCCATGGACAGGTCGGTACACAGATACGCAGTATTTT.

This chain joins TRBV15 and TRBJ2-5; D unresolved. Germline V lookup: CDR1 LNHNV, CDR2 YYDKDF (reference sequence). V lost 4 bases to trimming and J lost 5 bases, with 17 bases between them. The CDR3 spans 15 residues. CDR3 nucleotide sequence: TGTGCCACCAGCACTATCTTGGATCCTGGGGAGACCCAGTACTTC. Its protein is CATSTILDPGETQYF. The whole variable domain, filled in from reference TRBV15 and TRBJ2-5, reads DAMVIQNPRYQVTQFGKPVTLSCSQTLNHNVMYWYQQKSSQAPKLLFHYYDKDFNNEADTPDNFQSRRPNTSFCFLDIRSPGLGDTAMYLCATSTILDPGETQYFGPGTRLLVL.

CDR3 sequence (DNA): TGCGCCAGCAACCGAGACCACAACATACTAAACCGGGATACGCAGTATTTT. Translating it yields CASNRDHNILNRDTQYF. The J gene is TRBJ2-3, the V gene TRBV5-1; D uncertain. CDR1 SGHRS and CDR2 YFSETQ come from the germline V gene. V lost 6 bases, J lost 6 bases, and 26 bases lay in between. The CDR3 is 17 residues long.